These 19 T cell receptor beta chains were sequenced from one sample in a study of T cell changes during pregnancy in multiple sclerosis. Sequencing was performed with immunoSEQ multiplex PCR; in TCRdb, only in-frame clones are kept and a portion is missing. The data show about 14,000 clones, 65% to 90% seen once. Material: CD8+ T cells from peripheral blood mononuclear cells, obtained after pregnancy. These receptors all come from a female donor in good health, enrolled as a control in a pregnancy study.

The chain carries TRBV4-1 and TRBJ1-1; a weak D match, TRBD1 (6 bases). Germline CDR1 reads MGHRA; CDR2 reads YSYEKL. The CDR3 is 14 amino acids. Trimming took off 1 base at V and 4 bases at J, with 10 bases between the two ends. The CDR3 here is CASSQGQAGTEAFF. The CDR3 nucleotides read TGCGCCAGCAGCCAAGGACAGGCAGGCACTGAAGCTTTCTTT.

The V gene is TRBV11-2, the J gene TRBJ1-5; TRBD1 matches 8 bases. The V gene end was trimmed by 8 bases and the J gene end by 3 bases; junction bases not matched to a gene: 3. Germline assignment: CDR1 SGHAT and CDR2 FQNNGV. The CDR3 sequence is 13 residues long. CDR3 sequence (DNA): TGTGCCAGCGGACAGGGTAACAATCAGCCCCAGCATTTT. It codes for CASGQGNNQPQHF.

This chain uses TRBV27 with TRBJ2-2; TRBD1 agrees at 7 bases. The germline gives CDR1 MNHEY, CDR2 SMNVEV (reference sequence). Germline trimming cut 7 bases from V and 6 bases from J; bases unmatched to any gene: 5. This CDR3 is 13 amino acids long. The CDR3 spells CASNDREAGELFF. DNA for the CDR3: TGTGCCAGCAACGACAGGGAAGCCGGGGAGCTGTTTTTT.

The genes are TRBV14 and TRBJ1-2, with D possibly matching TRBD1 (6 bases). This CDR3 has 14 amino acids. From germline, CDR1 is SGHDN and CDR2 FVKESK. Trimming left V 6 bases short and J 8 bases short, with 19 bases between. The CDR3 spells CASRHQGIGGGYTF. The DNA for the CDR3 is TGTGCCAGCAGACATCAGGGGATTGGTGGAGGCTACACCTTC.

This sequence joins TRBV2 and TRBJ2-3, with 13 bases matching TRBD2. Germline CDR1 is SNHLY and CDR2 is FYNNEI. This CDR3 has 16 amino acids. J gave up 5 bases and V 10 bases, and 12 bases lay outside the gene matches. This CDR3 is CAKLKGLAGRKDTQYF. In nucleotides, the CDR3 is TGTGCCAAGTTGAAGGGACTAGCGGGGAGAAAAGATACGCAGTATTTT.

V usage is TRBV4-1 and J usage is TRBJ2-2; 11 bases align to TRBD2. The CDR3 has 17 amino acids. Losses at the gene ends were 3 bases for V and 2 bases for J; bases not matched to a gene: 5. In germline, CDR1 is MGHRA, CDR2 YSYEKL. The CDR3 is CASSQISGRANTGELFF. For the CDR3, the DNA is TGCGCCAGCAGCCAGATTAGCGGGAGGGCCAACACCGGGGAGCTGTTTTTT.

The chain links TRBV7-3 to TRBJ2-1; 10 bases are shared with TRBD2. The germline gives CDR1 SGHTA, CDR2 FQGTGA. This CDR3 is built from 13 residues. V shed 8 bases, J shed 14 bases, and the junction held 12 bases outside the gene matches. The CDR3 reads CASSQRGGQEEFF. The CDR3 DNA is TGTGCCAGCTCCCAGCGGGGGGGCCAGGAAGAGTTCTTC.

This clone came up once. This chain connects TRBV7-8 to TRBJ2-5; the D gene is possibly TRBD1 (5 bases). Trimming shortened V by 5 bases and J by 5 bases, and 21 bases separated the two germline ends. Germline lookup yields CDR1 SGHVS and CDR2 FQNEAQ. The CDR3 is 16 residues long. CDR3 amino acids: CASSPGSGLGRETQYF. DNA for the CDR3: TGTGCCAGCAGCCCAGGGTCGGGTCTCGGGCGGGAGACCCAGTACTTC.

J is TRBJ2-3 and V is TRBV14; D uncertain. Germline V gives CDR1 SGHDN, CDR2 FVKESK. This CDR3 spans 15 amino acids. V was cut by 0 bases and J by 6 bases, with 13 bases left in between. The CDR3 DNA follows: TGTGCCAGCAGCCAAGAAGAGGTGGCGAGGGATACGCAGTATTTT. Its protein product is CASSQEEVARDTQYF.

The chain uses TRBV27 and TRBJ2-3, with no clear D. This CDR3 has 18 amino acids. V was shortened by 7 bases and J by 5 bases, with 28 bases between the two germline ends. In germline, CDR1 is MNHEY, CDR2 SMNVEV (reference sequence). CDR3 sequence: CASKSFPPTRSLGDTQYF. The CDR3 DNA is TGTGCCAGCAAATCTTTCCCCCCGACCAGATCTCTAGGAGATACGCAGTATTTT.

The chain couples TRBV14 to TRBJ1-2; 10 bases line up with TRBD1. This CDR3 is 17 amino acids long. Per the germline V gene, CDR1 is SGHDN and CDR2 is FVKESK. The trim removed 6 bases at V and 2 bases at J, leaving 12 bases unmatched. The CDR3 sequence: CASSNLPPGQGNYGYTF. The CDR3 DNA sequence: TGTGCCAGCAGTAACCTCCCACCGGGACAGGGGAACTATGGCTACACCTTC.

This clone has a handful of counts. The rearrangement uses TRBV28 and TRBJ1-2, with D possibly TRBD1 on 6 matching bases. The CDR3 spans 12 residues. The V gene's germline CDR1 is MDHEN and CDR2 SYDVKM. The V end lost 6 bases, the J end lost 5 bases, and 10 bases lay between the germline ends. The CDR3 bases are TGTGCCAGCAGCGGACAGAAATATGGCTACACCTTC. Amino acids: CASSGQKYGYTF.

CDR3 loop: CASSDSIAVSYEQYF. In nucleotides, the CDR3 is TGTGCCAGCAGTGATTCGATAGCGGTCTCCTACGAGCAGTACTTC. This chain connects TRBV2 to TRBJ2-7; D perhaps matches TRBD2 (6 bases). Germline CDR1 is SNHLY and CDR2 is FYNNEI. The ends were cut back, 3 bases at V and 0 bases at J, with 12 bases in the middle. The length of the CDR3 is 15 residues. Complete variable domain (other parts from reference TRBV2 and TRBJ2-7): EPEVTQTPSHQVTQMGQEVILRCVPISNHLYFYWYRQILGQKVEFLVSFYNNEISEKSEIFDDQFSVERPDGSNFTLKIRSTKLEDSAMYFCASSDSIAVSYEQYFGPGTRLTVT.

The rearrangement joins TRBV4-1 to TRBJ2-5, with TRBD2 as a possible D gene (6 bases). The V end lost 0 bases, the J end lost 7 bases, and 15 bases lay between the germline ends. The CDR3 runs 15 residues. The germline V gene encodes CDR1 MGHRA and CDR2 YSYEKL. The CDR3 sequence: CASSQDRGLGGTQYF. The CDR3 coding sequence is TGCGCCAGCAGCCAAGATAGGGGACTGGGAGGGACCCAGTACTTC.

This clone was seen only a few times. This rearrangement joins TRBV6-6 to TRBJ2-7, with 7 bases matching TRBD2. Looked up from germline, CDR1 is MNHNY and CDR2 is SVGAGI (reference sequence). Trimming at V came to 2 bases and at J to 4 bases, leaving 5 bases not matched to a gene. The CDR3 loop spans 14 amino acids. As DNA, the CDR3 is TGTGCCAGCAGTTACGGCGGGGGAACGTACGAGCAGTACTTC. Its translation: CASSYGGGTYEQYF.

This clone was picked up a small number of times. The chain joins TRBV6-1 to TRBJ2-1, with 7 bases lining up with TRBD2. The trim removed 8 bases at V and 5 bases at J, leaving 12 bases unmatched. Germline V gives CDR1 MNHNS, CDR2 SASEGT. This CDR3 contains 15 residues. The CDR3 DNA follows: TGTGCCAGCGGACATAGGCCCGGGGGGAACAATGAGCAGTTCTTC. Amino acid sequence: CASGHRPGGNNEQFF.

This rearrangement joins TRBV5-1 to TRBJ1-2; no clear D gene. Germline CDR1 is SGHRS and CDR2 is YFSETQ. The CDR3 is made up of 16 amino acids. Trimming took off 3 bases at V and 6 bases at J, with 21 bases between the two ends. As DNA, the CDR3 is TGCGCCAGCAGCTCGAGTGGCGGCCGTGCCCCTGATGGCTACACCTTC. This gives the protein CASSSSGGRAPDGYTF.

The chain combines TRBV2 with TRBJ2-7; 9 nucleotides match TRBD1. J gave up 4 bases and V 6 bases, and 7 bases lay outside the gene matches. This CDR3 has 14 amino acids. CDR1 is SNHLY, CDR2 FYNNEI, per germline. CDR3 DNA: TGTGCCAGCAGCCCCGGGGACAGGGAGTACGAGCAGTACTTC. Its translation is CASSPGDREYEQYF. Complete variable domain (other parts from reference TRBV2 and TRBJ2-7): EPEVTQTPSHQVTQMGQEVILRCVPISNHLYFYWYRQILGQKVEFLVSFYNNEISEKSEIFDDQFSVERPDGSNFTLKIRSTKLEDSAMYFCASSPGDREYEQYFGPGTRLTVT.

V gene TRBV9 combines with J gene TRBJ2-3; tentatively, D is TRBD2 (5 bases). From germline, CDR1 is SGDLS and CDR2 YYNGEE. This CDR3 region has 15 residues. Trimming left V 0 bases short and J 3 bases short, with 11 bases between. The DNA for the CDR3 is TGTGCCAGCAGCGTAGGAAGCGGTCTAACAGATACGCAGTATTTT. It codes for CASSVGSGLTDTQYF.